The rows below give T cell receptor beta chains drawn from one sample of a study of Graves' ophthalmopathy and Graves' hyperthyroidism. TCRdb used MiXCR to reprocess the multiplex PCR reads, holding one entry per CDR3 protein. This sample has roughly 420,000 distinct CDR3 sequences, with around 21% found just once. The specimen sequenced was peripheral blood. The receptors shown here come from a woman between 18 and 29 years old with stable Graves' hyperthyroidism. Each CDR3 is given with its conserved first and last residue. Fields, in order: clone size, J gene, V gene, D gene, CDR3 DNA, CDR3 protein. D genes are given only for firm matches. For some rows the clone size is stated as once, few or many, or as a class when expanded; others skip it.

>-|TRBJ2-5|TRBV7-9|-
TGTGCCAGCAGCTTAGACGGGGCTCGTGGAGAGACCCAGTACTTC
CASSLDGARGETQYF
>many|TRBJ1-2|TRBV15|-
TGTGCCACCAGCAGAGATGGGCTGAAAGGCTACACCTTC
CATSRDGLKGYTF
>many|TRBJ2-7|TRBV5-1|-
TGCGCCAGCAGCTTGGCCCCGGTCTCCTACGAGCAGTACTTC
CASSLAPVSYEQYF
>many|TRBJ2-4|TRBV20-1|-
TGCAATGCTAGTAGAGGGAGGGGGGACATTAAGTACTTC
CNASRGRGDIKYF
>many|TRBJ2-7|TRBV7-2|-
TGTGCCAGCAGCCCAATGACAGGACCCTACGAGCAGTACTTC
CASSPMTGPYEQYF
>many|TRBJ1-1|TRBV7-3|-
TGTGCCAGCAGCTTATTTGGGAACACTGAAGCTTTCTTT
CASSLFGNTEAFF
>many|TRBJ2-7|TRBV28|TRBD2
TGTGCCAGCATCCCCGGTGGTAGCGGGACCTACGAGCAGTACTTC
CASIPGGSGTYEQYF
>-|TRBJ2-7|TRBV11-2|-
TGTGCCAGCAGCTATGGGGGTGGGGCGTCCTACGAGCAGTACTTC
CASSYGGGASYEQYF
>many|TRBJ2-5|TRBV12-3/TRBV12-4|TRBD2
TGTGCCAGCAGTCTCGGACTAGCGGGGTCCCAAGAGACCCAGTACTTC
CASSLGLAGSQETQYF
>many|TRBJ2-5|TRBV20-1|-
TGCAGTGCTAGAGATTTAAAAGGGTTATTGGAGACCCAGTACTTC
CSARDLKGLLETQYF
>many|TRBJ1-3|TRBV12-3/TRBV12-4|TRBD1
TGTGCCAGCAGCTACAGGGGAGAAGACACCATATATTTT
CASSYRGEDTIYF
>many|TRBJ2-7|TRBV7-2|TRBD2
TGTGCCAGCAGCCTCGGGACTAGCTATTTCGAGCAGTACTTC
CASSLGTSYFEQYF
>many|TRBJ2-5|TRBV30|-
TGTGCCTGGAGCACCCGGGAGACCCAGTACTTC
CAWSTRETQYF
>few|TRBJ2-2|TRBV24-1|TRBD2
TGTGCCACCAGTGATCTGGCCGGGGGGGCCGGGGAGCTGTTTTTT
CATSDLAGGAGELFF
>many|TRBJ2-7|TRBV6-5|-
TGTGCCAGCAGTCAGAGGCCCAAGGACGAGCAGTACTTC
CASSQRPKDEQYF
>-|TRBJ2-7|TRBV6-1|TRBD2
TGTGCCAGCAGTCCCTCCGGGGGGGCGGGAGAGCAGTACTTC
CASSPSGGAGEQYF
>many|TRBJ2-7|TRBV27|TRBD2
TGTGCCAGCAGTTTAAGGACTAGCGGGTCTACCTACGAGCAGTACTTC
CASSLRTSGSTYEQYF
>many|TRBJ1-1|TRBV27|-
TGTGCCAGCAGTTTTGCCCCTACAGTCAACACTGAAGCTTTCTTT
CASSFAPTVNTEAFF
>-|TRBJ2-7|TRBV15|-
TGTGCCACCAGCAGAGAGGGGAGTCTGAGTCCACTCTACGAGCAGTACTTC
CATSREGSLSPLYEQYF
>many|TRBJ2-7|TRBV4-2|TRBD1
TGTGCCAGCAGCCAAGATCGAGGACAGGGCCGTAGGCAGTACTTC
CASSQDRGQGRRQYF
>-|TRBJ2-6|TRBV6-1|-
TGTGCCAGCAGTACGGACCCCTCTGGGGCCAACGTCCTGACTTTC
CASSTDPSGANVLTF
>-|TRBJ2-7|TRBV12-5|TRBD1
TGTGCTAGTGGTTCTGCCGACAGGGATGAAGACGAGCAGTACTTC
CASGSADRDEDEQYF
>many|TRBJ1-1|TRBV4-1|-
TGCGCCAGCAGCCACCCACCAAAAAACAGGGCGGGTGGCACTGAAGCTTTCTTT
CASSHPPKNRAGGTEAFF
>many|TRBJ2-5|TRBV28|-
TGTGCCAGCAGCCCTGGCAGGGGGGTAGGAGAGACCCAGTACTTC
CASSPGRGVGETQYF
>many|TRBJ2-2|TRBV14|-
TGTGCCAGCAGCCAAGCCTGGGCTGTCGGGGAGCTGTTTTTT
CASSQAWAVGELFF
>few|TRBJ2-3|TRBV6-1|TRBD2
TGTGCCAGCAGTGACGGGGGGGAGACAGATACGCAGTATTTT
CASSDGGETDTQYF
>-|TRBJ2-2|TRBV6-1|TRBD2
TGTGCCAGCAGTCCGACTAGCTTAGGGGAGCTGTTTTTT
CASSPTSLGELFF
>few|TRBJ2-4|TRBV5-6|TRBD2
TGTGCCAGCAGCTTGAGCGCGGGAGGAGGGGACATTCAGTACTTC
CASSLSAGGGDIQYF
>once|TRBJ1-2|TRBV6-1|-
TGTGCCAGCAGTCCACAGGGTGTGGATGGCTACACCTTC
CASSPQGVDGYTF
>few|TRBJ2-5|TRBV6-1|-
TGTGCCACCCGACAGGAGTTCCAAGCGACCCAGTACTTC
CATRQEFQATQYF
>-|TRBJ2-4|TRBV12-5|TRBD2
TGTGCTAGTGGTTTGGGCGGGACTAACAAAAACATTCAGTACTTC
CASGLGGTNKNIQYF
>many|TRBJ1-5|TRBV19|-
TGTGCCAGTAGTATAGGACAGGGCAATCAGCCCCAGCATTTT
CASSIGQGNQPQHF
>-|TRBJ2-2|TRBV29-1|-
TGCAGCGTTGGTGACATCGGGGAGCTGTTTTTT
CSVGDIGELFF
>many|TRBJ1-1|TRBV27|-
TGTGCCAGCAGCGAAACAGGGACGGGCACTGAAGCTTTCTTT
CASSETGTGTEAFF
>many|TRBJ1-1|TRBV20-1|-
TGCAGTGCTGGGATAGCCAGGTTACCCATGAACACTGAAGCTTTCTTT
CSAGIARLPMNTEAFF
>many|TRBJ2-7|TRBV29-1|TRBD1
TGCAGCGTTGAAGTTATGGGACAGGGGGGATCCTACGAGCAGTACTTC
CSVEVMGQGGSYEQYF
>many|TRBJ2-5|TRBV6-1|TRBD2
TGTGCCAGCAGTGAAGCGGGGGGGGTACAAGAGACCCAGTACTTC
CASSEAGGVQETQYF
>many|TRBJ1-1|TRBV18|-
TGTGCCAGCTCACCCAGCAGGGAGGAAGCTTTCTTT
CASSPSREEAFF
>many|TRBJ2-5|TRBV6-1|-
TGTGCCAGCAGTGATGGTCAGGGGTACGGGACCCAGTACTTC
CASSDGQGYGTQYF
>-|TRBJ1-2|TRBV20-1|-
TGCAGTGCTAGAGGCGAACGGAACTATGGCTACACCTTC
CSARGERNYGYTF
>many|TRBJ2-7|TRBV6-2/TRBV6-3|-
TGTGCCAGCAGTAAACAGACAGAGCCGGACGAGCAGTACTTC
CASSKQTEPDEQYF
>many|TRBJ1-1|TRBV2|-
TGTGCCAGCAGTGAAATTAGGGGAGGGGACACTGAAGCTTTCTTT
CASSEIRGGDTEAFF
>few|TRBJ1-1|TRBV12-3/TRBV12-4|TRBD1
TGTGCCAGCAGTCGCCCTGGGACAGAGACTGAAGCTTTCTTT
CASSRPGTETEAFF
>few|TRBJ1-2|TRBV7-3|-
TGTGCCAGCAGCTTTCCCGGGGTCGTGACCTATGGTTACACCTTC
CASSFPGVVTYGYTF
>-|TRBJ2-5|TRBV28|TRBD1
TGTGCCAGCACCCCACTCGGGACAGGCCAAGAGACCCAGTACTTC
CASTPLGTGQETQYF
>-|TRBJ2-7|TRBV18|-
TGTGCCAGCTCACCCCCGGGACTTAGCTCCTACGAGCAGTACTTC
CASSPPGLSSYEQYF
>-|TRBJ2-7|TRBV11-1|TRBD1
TGTGCCAGCAGCTTGACCGGGACAGGGGTTTACGAGCAGTACTTC
CASSLTGTGVYEQYF